This TCR beta chain comes out of a study of blood T cell repertoires in COVID-19. Study as a whole: Material from acute and convalescent COVID-19 was sourced from the United States, Italy and Spain. Nucleic acid was either cDNA or gDNA, and it came from T cells, B-cell-depleted T cells, or PBMCs.

The CDR3 spans 13 residues. V lost 3 bases and J 6 bases, leaving 9 bases between the germline ends. Germline V CDR1 and CDR2: SGDLS, YYNGEE. How the authors handled the data: It was from reference gene primer amplification that nucleated cell counts were estimated. The data were produced by immunoSEQ multiplex PCR, yet TCRdb's version contains in-frame clones alone and is incomplete. V and J calls and clone size are those listed in that table; D and trimming were worked out from the DNA. The data show 130,000 or so clones, roughly four fifths seen once. This TCR derives from a human donor in a cohort sampled during active COVID-19. The sample comprised peripheral blood. The rearrangement links TRBV9 to TRBJ2-2, with TRBD2 as a possible D gene (5 bases). The CDR3 loop reads CASSGPGAGELFF. CDR3 DNA: TGTGCCAGCAGCGGGCCCGGGGCCGGGGAGCTGTTTTTT.